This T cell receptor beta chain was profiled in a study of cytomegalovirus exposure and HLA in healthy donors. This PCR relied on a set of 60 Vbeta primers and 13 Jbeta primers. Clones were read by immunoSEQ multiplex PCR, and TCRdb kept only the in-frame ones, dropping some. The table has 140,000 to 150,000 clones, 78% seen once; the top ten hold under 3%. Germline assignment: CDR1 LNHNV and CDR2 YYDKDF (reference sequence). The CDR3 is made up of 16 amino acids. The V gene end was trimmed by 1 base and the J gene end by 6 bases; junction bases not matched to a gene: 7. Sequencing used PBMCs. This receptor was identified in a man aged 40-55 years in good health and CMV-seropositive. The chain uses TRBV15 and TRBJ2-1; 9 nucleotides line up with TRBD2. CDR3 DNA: TGTGCCACCAGCAGAGCAGCGGGAGGACGAAGCAATGAGCAGTTCTTC. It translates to CATSRAAGGRSNEQFF.